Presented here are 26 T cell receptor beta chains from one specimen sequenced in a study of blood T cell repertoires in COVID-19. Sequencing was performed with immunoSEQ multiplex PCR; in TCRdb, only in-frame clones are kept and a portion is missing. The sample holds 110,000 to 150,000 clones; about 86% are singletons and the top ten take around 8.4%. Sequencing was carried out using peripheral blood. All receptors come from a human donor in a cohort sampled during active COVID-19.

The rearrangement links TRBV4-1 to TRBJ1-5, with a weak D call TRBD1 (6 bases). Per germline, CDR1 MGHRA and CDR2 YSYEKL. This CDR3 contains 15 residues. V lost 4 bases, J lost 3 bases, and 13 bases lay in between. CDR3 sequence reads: CASSLLGTLNQPQHF. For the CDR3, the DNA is TGCGCCAGCAGCCTTCTGGGGACACTCAATCAGCCCCAGCATTTT.

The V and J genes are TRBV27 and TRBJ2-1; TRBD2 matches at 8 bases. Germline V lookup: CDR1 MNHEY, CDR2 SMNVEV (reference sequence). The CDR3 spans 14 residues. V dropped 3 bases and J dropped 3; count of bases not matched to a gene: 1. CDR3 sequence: CASSFSGIYNEQFF. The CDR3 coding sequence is TGTGCCAGCAGTTTTAGCGGGATCTACAATGAGCAGTTCTTC.

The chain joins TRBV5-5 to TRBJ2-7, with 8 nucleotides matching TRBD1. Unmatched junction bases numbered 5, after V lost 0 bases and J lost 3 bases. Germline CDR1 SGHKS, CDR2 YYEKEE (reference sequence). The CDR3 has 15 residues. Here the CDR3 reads CASSLVDRGNYEQYF. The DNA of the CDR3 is TGTGCCAGCAGCTTGGTTGACAGGGGAAACTACGAGCAGTACTTC.

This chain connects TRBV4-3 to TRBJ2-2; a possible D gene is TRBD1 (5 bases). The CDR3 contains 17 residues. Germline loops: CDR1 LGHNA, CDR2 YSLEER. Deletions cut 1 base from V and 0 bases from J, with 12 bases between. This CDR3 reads CASSQASARANTGELFF. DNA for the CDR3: TGCGCCAGCAGCCAAGCTTCGGCCAGGGCGAACACCGGGGAGCTGTTTTTT.

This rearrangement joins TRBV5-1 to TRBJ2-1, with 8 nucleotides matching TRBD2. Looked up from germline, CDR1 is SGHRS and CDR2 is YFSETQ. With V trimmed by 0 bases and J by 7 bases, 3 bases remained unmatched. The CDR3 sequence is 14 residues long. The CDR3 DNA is TGCGCCAGCAGCTTGGTGAGCGGGAGAAATGAGCAGTTCTTC. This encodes CASSLVSGRNEQFF.

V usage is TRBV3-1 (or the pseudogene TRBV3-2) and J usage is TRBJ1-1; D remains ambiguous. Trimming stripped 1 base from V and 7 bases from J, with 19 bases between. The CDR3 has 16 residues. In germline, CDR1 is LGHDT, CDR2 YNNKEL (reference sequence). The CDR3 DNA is TGTGCCAGCAGCCAAGCTCGCGGCAAAAGATCTAATGAAGCTTTCTTT. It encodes CASSQARGKRSNEAFF.

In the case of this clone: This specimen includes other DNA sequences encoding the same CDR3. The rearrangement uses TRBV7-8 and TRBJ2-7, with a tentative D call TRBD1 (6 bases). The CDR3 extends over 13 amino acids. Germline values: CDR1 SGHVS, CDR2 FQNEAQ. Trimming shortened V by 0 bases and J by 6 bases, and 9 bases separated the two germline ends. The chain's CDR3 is CASSLAQGSEQYF. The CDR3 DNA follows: TGTGCCAGCAGCTTAGCGCAGGGGAGCGAGCAGTACTTC.

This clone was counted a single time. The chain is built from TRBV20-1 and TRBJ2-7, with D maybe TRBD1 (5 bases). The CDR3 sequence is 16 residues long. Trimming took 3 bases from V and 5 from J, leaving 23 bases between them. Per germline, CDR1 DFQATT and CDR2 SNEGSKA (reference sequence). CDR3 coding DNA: TGCAGTGCTAGTCCCGCATCACCAGGGAATCCGCACGAGCAGTACTTC. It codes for CSASPASPGNPHEQYF.

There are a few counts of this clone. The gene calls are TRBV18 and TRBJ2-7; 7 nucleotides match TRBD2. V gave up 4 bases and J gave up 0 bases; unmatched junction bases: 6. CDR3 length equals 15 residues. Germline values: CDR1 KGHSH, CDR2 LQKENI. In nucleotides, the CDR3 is TGTGCCAGCTCACGAAGAACTAGCGACTCCTACGAGCAGTACTTC. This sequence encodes CASSRRTSDSYEQYF.

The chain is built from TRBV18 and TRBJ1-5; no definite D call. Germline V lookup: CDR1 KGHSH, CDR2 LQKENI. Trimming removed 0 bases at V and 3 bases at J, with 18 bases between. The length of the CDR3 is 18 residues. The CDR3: CASSPPFSRGSPNQPQHF. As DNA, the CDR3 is TGTGCCAGCTCACCACCTTTTAGTCGAGGGTCGCCCAATCAGCCCCAGCATTTT.

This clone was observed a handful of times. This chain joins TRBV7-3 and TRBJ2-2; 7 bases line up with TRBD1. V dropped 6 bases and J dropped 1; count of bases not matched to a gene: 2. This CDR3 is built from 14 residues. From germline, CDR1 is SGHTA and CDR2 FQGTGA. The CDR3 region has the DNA TGTGCCAGCAGGAGGGACAGGAACACCGGGGAGCTGTTTTTT. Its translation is CASRRDRNTGELFF.

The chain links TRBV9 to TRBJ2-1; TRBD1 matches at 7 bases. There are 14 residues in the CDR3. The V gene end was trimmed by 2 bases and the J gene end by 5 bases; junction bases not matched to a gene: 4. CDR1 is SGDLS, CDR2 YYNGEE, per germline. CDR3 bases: TGTGCCAGCAGCGTGGGACAGCTAAACAATGAGCAGTTCTTC. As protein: CASSVGQLNNEQFF.

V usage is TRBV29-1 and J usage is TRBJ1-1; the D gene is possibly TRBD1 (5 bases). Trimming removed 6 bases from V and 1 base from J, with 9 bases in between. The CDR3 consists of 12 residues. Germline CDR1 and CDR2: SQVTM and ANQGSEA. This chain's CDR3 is CSVRTGNTEAFF. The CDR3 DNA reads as TGCAGCGTCCGTACAGGGAACACTGAAGCTTTCTTT.

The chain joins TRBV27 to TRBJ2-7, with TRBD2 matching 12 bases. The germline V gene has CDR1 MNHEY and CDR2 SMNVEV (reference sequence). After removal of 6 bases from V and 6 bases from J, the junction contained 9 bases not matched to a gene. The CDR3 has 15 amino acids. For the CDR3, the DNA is TGTGCCAGCAGGGGACTAGCGGGCGGGAACCCCGAGCAGTACTTC. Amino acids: CASRGLAGGNPEQYF.

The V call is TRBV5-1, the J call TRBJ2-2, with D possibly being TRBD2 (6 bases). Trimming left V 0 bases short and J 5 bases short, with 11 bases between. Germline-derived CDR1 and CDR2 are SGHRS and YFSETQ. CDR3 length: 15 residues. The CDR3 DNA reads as TGCGCCAGCAGCTTGGGACTAGAGAGGACCGGGGAGCTGTTTTTT. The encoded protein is CASSLGLERTGELFF.

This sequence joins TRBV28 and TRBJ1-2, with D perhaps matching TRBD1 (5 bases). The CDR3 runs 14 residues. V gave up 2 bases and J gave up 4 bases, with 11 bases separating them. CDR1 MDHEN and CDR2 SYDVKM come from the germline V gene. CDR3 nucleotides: TGTGCCAGCAGTTTAGGAGGGGAATTCTATGGCTACACCTTC. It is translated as CASSLGGEFYGYTF.

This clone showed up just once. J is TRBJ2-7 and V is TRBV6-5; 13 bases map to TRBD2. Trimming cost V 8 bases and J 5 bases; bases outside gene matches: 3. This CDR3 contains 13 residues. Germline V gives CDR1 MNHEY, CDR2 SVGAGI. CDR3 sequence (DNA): TGTGCCAGCCGGACTAGCGGGAGCAACGAGCAGTACTTC. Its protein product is CASRTSGSNEQYF.

The CDR3 DNA reads as TGTGCCAGCAGCGTAGACGCGGGAGCGGGCGAGCAGTACTTC. Translated: CASSVDAGAGEQYF. This chain joins TRBV9 and TRBJ2-7; 7 bases align to TRBD2. Trimming removed 0 bases from V and 6 bases from J; junction bases left unmatched: 6. Germline V lookup: CDR1 SGDLS, CDR2 YYNGEE. The CDR3 is made up of 14 amino acids.

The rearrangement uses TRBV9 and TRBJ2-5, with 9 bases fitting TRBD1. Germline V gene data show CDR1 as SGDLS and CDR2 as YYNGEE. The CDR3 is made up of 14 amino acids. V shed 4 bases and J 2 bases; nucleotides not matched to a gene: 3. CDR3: CASSPGQGQETQYF. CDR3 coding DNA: TGTGCCAGCAGCCCAGGACAGGGGCAAGAGACCCAGTACTTC.

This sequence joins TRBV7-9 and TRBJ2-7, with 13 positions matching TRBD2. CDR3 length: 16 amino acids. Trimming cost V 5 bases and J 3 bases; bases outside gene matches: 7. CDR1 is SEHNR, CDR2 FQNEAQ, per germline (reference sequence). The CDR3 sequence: CASSVQGLAGDYEQYF. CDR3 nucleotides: TGTGCCAGCAGCGTCCAAGGACTAGCGGGAGACTACGAGCAGTACTTC.

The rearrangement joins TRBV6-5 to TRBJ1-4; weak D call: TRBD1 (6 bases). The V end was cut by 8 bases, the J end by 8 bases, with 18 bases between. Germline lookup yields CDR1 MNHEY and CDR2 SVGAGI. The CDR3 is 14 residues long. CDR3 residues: CASLLGGALEKLFF. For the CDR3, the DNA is TGTGCCAGCCTCTTGGGGGGGGCTCTCGAAAAACTGTTTTTT.

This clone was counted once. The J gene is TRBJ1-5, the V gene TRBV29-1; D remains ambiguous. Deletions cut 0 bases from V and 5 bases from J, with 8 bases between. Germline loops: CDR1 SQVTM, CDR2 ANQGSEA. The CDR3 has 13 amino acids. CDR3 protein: CSVEDRGDQPQHF. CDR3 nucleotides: TGCAGCGTTGAAGACCGAGGAGATCAGCCCCAGCATTTT.

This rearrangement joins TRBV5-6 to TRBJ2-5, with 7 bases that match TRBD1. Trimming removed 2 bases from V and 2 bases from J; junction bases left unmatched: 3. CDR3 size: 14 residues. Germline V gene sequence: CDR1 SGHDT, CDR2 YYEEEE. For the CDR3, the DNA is TGTGCCAGCAGCTTCGACAGGGTACAAGAGACCCAGTACTTC. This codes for CASSFDRVQETQYF.

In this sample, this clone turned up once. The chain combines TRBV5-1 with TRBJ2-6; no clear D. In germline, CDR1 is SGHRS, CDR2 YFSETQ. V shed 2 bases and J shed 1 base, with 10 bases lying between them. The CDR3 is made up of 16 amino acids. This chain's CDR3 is CASSFTHVSGANVLTF. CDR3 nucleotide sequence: TGCGCCAGCAGCTTTACACACGTTTCTGGGGCCAACGTCCTGACTTTC.

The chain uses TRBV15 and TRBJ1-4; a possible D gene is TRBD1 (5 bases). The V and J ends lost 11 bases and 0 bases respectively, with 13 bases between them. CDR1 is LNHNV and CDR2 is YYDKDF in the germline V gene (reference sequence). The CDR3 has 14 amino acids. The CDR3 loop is CAVTGVPTNEKLFF. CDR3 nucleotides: TGTGCCGTTACAGGCGTACCAACTAATGAAAAACTGTTTTTT.

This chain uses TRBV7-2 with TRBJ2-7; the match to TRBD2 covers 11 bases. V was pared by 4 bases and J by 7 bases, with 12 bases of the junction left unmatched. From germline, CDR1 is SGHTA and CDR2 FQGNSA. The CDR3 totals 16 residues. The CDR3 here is CASSSVTSGSLGEQYF. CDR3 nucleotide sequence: TGTGCCAGCAGCTCCGTTACTAGCGGGAGTCTAGGGGAGCAGTACTTC. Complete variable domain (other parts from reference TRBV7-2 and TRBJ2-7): GAGVSQSPSNKVTEKGKDVELRCDPISGHTALYWYRQSLGQGLEFLIYFQGNSAPDKSGLPSDRFSAERTGGSVSTLTIQRTQQEDSAVYLCASSSVTSGSLGEQYFGPGTRLTVT.